This T cell receptor (beta chain) was recovered during a study of beta chain features in type 1 diabetes. Study-wide results and caveats: An over-representation of cells with high TCR expression could result from cDNA sequencing. Compared with healthy donors, patients appeared to share more similar naive, central memory and regulatory TCRB repertoires. Shortening of TCRB CDR3s, moderate but significant, appeared in all four CD4+ subsets of Type 1 diabetes patients.

As every portion of the isolated RNA was reverse transcribed, the sequencing read expressed TCRB transcripts. TCRdb's table, derived via immunoSEQ multiplex PCR, lists solely in-frame clones and lacks some. The table includes around 650,000 clones, around 11% detected once. Trimming took 1 base from V and 5 from J; bases not matched to a gene: 12. CDR3 length equals 18 residues. The germline V gene encodes CDR1 ENHRY and CDR2 SYGVKD. A single heparinised blood sample, averaging about 120 mL, was obtained per donor. This clone has just a few counts. Antigen specificity is unknown. The chain uses TRBV10-3 and TRBJ2-7; 12 bases line up with TRBD1. The receptor's source is a man younger than 40 with type 1 diabetes. Source material: naive CD4+ T cells from blood. CDR3 amino acids: CAISEYRTGTGGSDEQYF. CDR3 DNA sequence: TGTGCCATCAGTGAGTACCGGACCGGGACAGGGGGCTCGGACGAGCAGTACTTC.